The next 21 T cell receptor beta chains were all read from a single sample in a study of CD8 T cells in Susac syndrome. The RNA, about 0.5 to 1 ug, was put through reverse transcription using random hexamers. MiXCR was run by TCRdb on the immunoSEQ multiplex PCR reads, yielding one entry per CDR3 protein. The sample consists of some 110,000 distinct CDR3 sequences, 90% to 95% of them appearing once. What was sequenced was CD4+ T cells from PBMCs. The receptors here all came from a human donor in good health.

The sample holds one count of this clonotype. This sequence joins TRBV28 and TRBJ2-7; D perhaps matches TRBD2 (5 bases). V gave up 1 base and J gave up 6 bases, with 7 bases separating them. The CDR3 runs to 12 residues. Germline assignment: CDR1 MDHEN and CDR2 SYDVKM. The CDR3 region has the DNA TGTGCCAGCAGTTTATTTCGGGGCGAGCAGTACTTC. This sequence encodes CASSLFRGEQYF.

The V call is TRBV6-6, the J call TRBJ2-1; 7 bases fit TRBD1. Unmatched junction bases numbered 4, after V lost 5 bases and J lost 9 bases. This CDR3 contains 12 residues. Germline CDR1 MNHNY, CDR2 SVGAGI (reference sequence). The CDR3 nucleotides are TGTGCCAGCAGTCCGGACAGGTTTGAGCAGTTCTTC. It encodes CASSPDRFEQFF.

J is TRBJ2-7 and V is TRBV20-1, with D unclear. The CDR3 contains 13 residues. Germline CDR1 reads DFQATT; CDR2 reads SNEGSKA (reference sequence). Trimming removed 0 bases at V and 2 bases at J, with 8 bases between. CDR3 nucleotide sequence: TGCAGTGCTAGAGACTATCGCACCTACGAGCAGTACTTC. Translating gives CSARDYRTYEQYF.

On this clonotype: An end of the junction does not agree with germline; a read error may underlie this. V is TRBV7-9 and J is TRBJ2-7; weak D call: TRBD2 (5 bases). This CDR3 spans 12 amino acids. In germline, CDR1 is SEHNR, CDR2 FQNEAQ (reference sequence). The CDR3 protein is CASSLIGDSQRF. The CDR3 DNA reads TGTGCCAGCAGCTTAATAGGAGACTCCCAGCGGTTC.

V usage is TRBV7-8 and J usage is TRBJ2-7; D possibly corresponds to TRBD1 (7 bases). The V gene's germline CDR1 is SGHVS and CDR2 FQNEAQ. With 5 bases removed from V and 6 bases from J, the gap between germline ends came to 11 bases. CDR3 size: 12 residues. CDR3 nucleotide sequence: TGTGCCAGCAGCAGCCAGGGGGGCGAGCAGTACTTC. Protein sequence: CASSSQGGEQYF.

This chain joins TRBV12-3 or TRBV12-4 and TRBJ1-1; D is unresolved. V lost 7 bases, J lost 5 bases, and 8 bases lay in between. The CDR3 runs 11 residues. This CDR3 is CASIRGTEAFF. For the CDR3, the DNA is TGTGCCAGCATCCGGGGAACTGAAGCTTTCTTT.

This chain joins TRBV3-1 and TRBJ2-5, with TRBD1 identical over 8 bases. Germline V gene data show CDR1 as LGHDT and CDR2 as YNNKEL (reference sequence). This CDR3 is built from 15 residues. Losses at the gene ends were 1 base for V and 6 bases for J; bases not matched to a gene: 7. This CDR3 is CASSQGDRGYQTQYF. The CDR3 coding sequence is TGTGCCAGCAGCCAAGGCGACAGGGGATATCAGACCCAGTACTTC.

V is TRBV29-1 and J is TRBJ1-2; D call uncertain. The V end was cut by 6 bases, the J end by 6 bases, with 11 bases between. Germline assignment: CDR1 SQVTM and CDR2 ANQGSEA. This CDR3 has 11 amino acids. The CDR3 loop reads CSVPKGNGYTF. The CDR3 DNA follows: TGCAGCGTCCCCAAGGGAAATGGCTACACCTTC.

This clonotype was observed a handful of times. The rearrangement links TRBV15 to TRBJ2-7; D uncertain. Germline V gives CDR1 LNHNV, CDR2 YYDKDF (reference sequence). The V and J ends lost 0 bases and 1 base respectively, with 7 bases between them. CDR3 length equals 14 residues. The DNA for the CDR3 is TGTGCCACCAGCAGAGATTTAGGGTCCTACGAGCAGTACTTC. Its protein is CATSRDLGSYEQYF.

The chain combines TRBV20-1 with TRBJ2-7; a weak D match, TRBD2 (6 bases). The V and J ends lost 3 bases and 1 base respectively, with 13 bases between them. Germline CDR1 DFQATT, CDR2 SNEGSKA (reference sequence). The length of the CDR3 is 14 residues. The CDR3 loop is CSASRPGTSYEQYF. The CDR3 DNA sequence: TGCAGTGCTAGTCGTCCCGGGACTTCCTACGAGCAGTACTTC.

This chain uses TRBV9 with TRBJ1-3; D possibly corresponds to TRBD1 (5 bases). The CDR3 is 14 amino acids. Germline values: CDR1 SGDLS, CDR2 YYNGEE. V was shortened by 5 bases and J by 6 bases, with 15 bases between the two germline ends. This CDR3 reads CASRPLGAANTIYF. The CDR3 region has the DNA TGTGCCAGCAGACCCCTCGGGGCGGCAAACACCATATATTTT.

The CDR3 sequence is CASSPNSGRVNGEQFF. DNA for the CDR3: TGTGCCAGCAGTCCGAATAGCGGGAGGGTTAACGGTGAGCAGTTCTTC. The rearrangement links TRBV12-3 or TRBV12-4 to TRBJ2-1, with 11 bases that match TRBD2. The CDR3 sequence is 16 residues long. Trimming took 5 bases from V and 9 from J; bases not matched to a gene: 12.

The genes are TRBV20-1 and TRBJ2-5, with TRBD2 as a possible D gene (6 bases). Germline CDR1 reads DFQATT; CDR2 reads SNEGSKA (reference sequence). V was cut by 0 bases and J by 5 bases, with 7 bases left in between. The length of the CDR3 is 12 residues. CDR3 region: CSAREGGETQYF. As DNA, the CDR3 is TGCAGTGCTAGAGAAGGAGGGGAGACCCAGTACTTC.

The chain uses TRBV5-1 and TRBJ2-1; TRBD1 matches 7 bases. The CDR3 has 14 residues. Germline assignment: CDR1 SGHRS and CDR2 YFSETQ. After removal of 2 bases from V and 4 bases from J, the junction contained 3 bases not matched to a gene. CDR3 in amino acids: CASSLRGLYNEQFF. In DNA form, the CDR3 reads TGCGCCAGCAGCTTAAGGGGGCTATACAATGAGCAGTTCTTC.

This chain connects TRBV5-1 to TRBJ2-2, with 15 bases that match TRBD2. This CDR3 has 17 amino acids. V gave up 9 bases and J gave up 1 base; unmatched junction bases: 7. Germline CDR1 is SGHRS and CDR2 is YFSETQ. The DNA of the CDR3 is TGCGCCACCCCGGGACTAGCGGGAGGCGAGAACACCGGGGAGCTGTTTTTT. This translates into CATPGLAGGENTGELFF.

The V call is TRBV29-1, the J call TRBJ2-5, with D possibly being TRBD2 (7 bases). CDR1 is SQVTM and CDR2 is ANQGSEA in the germline V gene. The V end was cut by 7 bases, the J end by 2 bases, with 17 bases between. This CDR3 region has 14 residues. The CDR3 loop reads CSAPSGGGQETQYF. The CDR3 region has the DNA TGCAGCGCCCCTTCGGGGGGCGGGCAAGAGACCCAGTACTTC.

In nucleotides, the CDR3 is TGCGCCAGCAGCCAAGACTCGAAGGGGGATGAGCAGTTCTTC. As protein: CASSQDSKGDEQFF. V is TRBV4-1 and J is TRBJ2-1; TRBD1 might be the D (6 bases). The CDR3 is 14 residues long. The V gene's germline CDR1 is MGHRA and CDR2 YSYEKL. V was clipped by 0 bases and J by 8 bases, with 11 bases between them.

This chain joins TRBV5-1 and TRBJ1-4; D gene uncertain. Per germline, CDR1 SGHRS and CDR2 YFSETQ. The CDR3 totals 15 residues. V was pared by 4 bases and J by 0 bases, with 10 bases between. CDR3: CASSRGGSTNEKLFF. CDR3 DNA sequence: TGCGCCAGCAGCCGCGGCGGGTCAACTAATGAAAAACTGTTTTTT.

This chain links TRBV20-1 with TRBJ2-5; TRBD1 aligns across 9 bases. The CDR3 spans 13 residues. V was pared by 6 bases and J by 4 bases, with 6 bases of the junction left unmatched. Germline V gene data show CDR1 as DFQATT and CDR2 as SNEGSKA (reference sequence). For the CDR3, the DNA is TGCAGTGCCTACCGGGACAGGGTAGAGACCCAGTACTTC. It specifies CSAYRDRVETQYF.

For this clonotype: One junction end disagrees with the germline gene, perhaps due to a read error. In nucleotides, the CDR3 is TGCGCCAGCGGCTTGGGAGAGACCCAGTACTTC. Its translation is CASGLGETQYF. The V and J genes are TRBV5-1 and TRBJ2-5; D gene ambiguous. The CDR3 covers 11 residues. Germline V gene sequence: CDR1 SGHRS, CDR2 YFSETQ.

The genes are TRBV6-2 or TRBV6-3 and TRBJ2-1, with TRBD1 as a possible D gene (5 bases). Germline CDR1 MNHEY, CDR2 SVGEGT. The CDR3 covers 16 residues. Trimming took 2 bases from V and 1 from J, leaving 12 bases between them. CDR3 protein: CASSYPPGWSYNEQFF. CDR3 nucleotides: TGTGCCAGCAGTTACCCCCCAGGGTGGTCCTACAATGAGCAGTTCTTC.